This T cell receptor (beta chain) was recorded in a study of blood T cell repertoires in COVID-19. About the research overall: The study drew acute and convalescent COVID-19 samples from the United States, Italy and Spain.

Here immunoSEQ multiplex PCR was the method, and the copy in TCRdb shows in-frame clones only, minus some. There are roughly 74,000 clones in the sample; 84% occur only once, and about 37% lies in the top ten. The germline V gene has CDR1 LNHNV and CDR2 YYDKDF (reference sequence). V shed 0 bases and J shed 6 bases, with 12 bases lying between them. The CDR3 covers 14 residues. Sequences were obtained from peripheral blood. This TCR derives from a man in his 70s with acute or convalescent COVID-19. The chain couples TRBV15 to TRBJ2-7; D might be TRBD2 (6 bases). The CDR3 region has the DNA TGTGCCACCAGCAGAGAGCGGTTGCGGGGCGAGCAGTACTTC. This gives the protein CATSRERLRGEQYF.